These 27 T cell receptor beta chains share one sample of origin, sequenced in a study of regulatory T cells in long-lasting Graves disease. Time point denoted: persistent/refractory GD, antithyroid drugs over 5 years with positive TRAb. Isolated PBMC RNA provided the starting material for the TCR library. iRepertoire HTBI primers and Arm-PCR of CDR3 regions built TCR beta libraries. TCRdb used MiXCR to reprocess the multiplex PCR reads, holding one entry per CDR3 protein. Found here are hundreds of thousands of distinct CDR3 sequences, about 22% of them singletons; the top ten hold 10% to 15%. Sequences were derived from peripheral blood mononuclear cells (PBMCs), sampled when the disease was refractory, from a patient treated with antithyroid drugs. These receptors were taken from a female donor with Graves disease.

V is TRBV11-3 and J is TRBJ2-1; D gene uncertain. CDR3 length: 13 amino acids. Trimming pared 2 bases from V and 6 bases from J, leaving 8 bases between. Germline CDR1 is SGHNT and CDR2 is YENEEA. The CDR3 region has the DNA TGTGCCAGCAGCTTAACGGATCCCAATGAGCAGTTCTTC. It specifies CASSLTDPNEQFF.

The CDR3 protein is CASSFTGALVEQYF. In DNA form, the CDR3 reads TGTGCCAGCAGCTTTACAGGCGCCTTGGTCGAGCAGTACTTC. The gene calls are TRBV7-9 and TRBJ2-7, with D tentatively TRBD1 (5 bases). The CDR3 has 14 residues. CDR1 is SEHNR, CDR2 FQNEAQ, per germline (reference sequence). V was shortened by 3 bases and J by 6 bases, with 15 bases between the two germline ends. The entire variable domain, with the rest obtained from reference TRBV7-9 and TRBJ2-7, is as follows: DTGVSQNPRHKITKRGQNVTFRCDPISEHNRLYWYRQTLGQGPEFLTYFQNEAQLEKSRLLSDRFSAERPKGSFSTLEIQRTEQGDSAMYLCASSFTGALVEQYFGPGTRLTVT.

The chain uses TRBV7-9 and TRBJ1-2, with no clear D. The V and J ends lost 8 bases and 5 bases respectively, with 12 bases between them. The germline V gene has CDR1 SEHNR and CDR2 FQNEAQ (reference sequence). CDR3 length: 12 amino acids. CDR3 region: CASGTSTYGYTF. The CDR3, as DNA: TGTGCCAGCGGAACGTCAACTTATGGCTACACCTTC.

This clonotype was seen many times. The V and J genes are TRBV28 and TRBJ1-5; TRBD1 aligns across 8 bases. CDR1 and CDR2 from the germline V gene are MDHEN and SYDVKM. The CDR3 totals 19 residues. Losses at the gene ends were 5 bases for V and 4 bases for J; bases not matched to a gene: 19. CDR3 nucleotide sequence: TGTGCCAGCAGTATCGGACAGGGTAGTGGGAGAGTAGGGAATCAGCCCCAGCATTTT. This gives the protein CASSIGQGSGRVGNQPQHF.

This clonotype was recorded at least ten times. This chain uses TRBV12-3 or TRBV12-4 with TRBJ2-2, with D possibly TRBD1 on 6 matching bases. The CDR3 totals 15 residues. Trimming shortened V by 7 bases and J by 3 bases, and 15 bases separated the two germline ends. CDR3 bases: TGTGCCAGCATTCCGAACAGGGCGGACACCGGGGAGCTGTTTTTT. It translates to CASIPNRADTGELFF.

This clonotype was seen many times. The chain carries TRBV12-3 or TRBV12-4 and TRBJ1-2; 8 bases match TRBD1. Trimming removed 7 bases from V and 3 bases from J; junction bases left unmatched: 4. This CDR3 region has 13 residues. In DNA form, the CDR3 reads TGTGCCAGCACTCCGGACAGGGACTATGGCTACACCTTC. Protein sequence: CASTPDRDYGYTF.

This clonotype was picked up one time. The chain links TRBV2 to TRBJ1-2; TRBD1 might be the D (5 bases). The CDR3 totals 17 residues. Germline CDR1 is SNHLY and CDR2 is FYNNEI. Trimming cost V 4 bases and J 3 bases, with 21 bases left between them. CDR3 sequence reads: CASSVVSTLGGDYGYTF. CDR3 DNA sequence: TGTGCCAGCAGTGTGGTCTCCACGTTGGGGGGAGACTATGGCTACACCTTC.

This clonotype has only a few counts. The CDR3 DNA is TGTGCCAGCATGAGGGGACAGGGGGTATCGGATCAGCCCCAGCATTTT. As protein: CASMRGQGVSDQPQHF. This chain uses TRBV28 with TRBJ1-5; 11 bases are a match to TRBD1. Trimming took 7 bases from V and 5 from J; bases not matched to a gene: 10. Per the germline V gene, CDR1 is MDHEN and CDR2 is SYDVKM. The CDR3 runs to 16 residues.

The table lists this clonotype with many counts. The chain's CDR3 is CASREDYTGELFF. DNA for the CDR3: TGTGCCAGCAGGGAGGACTACACCGGGGAGCTGTTTTTT. This chain uses TRBV2 with TRBJ2-2, with a tentative D call TRBD2 (5 bases). CDR3 length: 13 amino acids. Trimming took 6 bases from V and 3 from J, leaving 8 bases between them. Germline CDR1 is SNHLY and CDR2 is FYNNEI.

This clonotype was observed at least ten times. The chain combines TRBV20-1 with TRBJ2-7; tentatively, D is TRBD1 (6 bases). The CDR3 spans 14 residues. Trimming took off 5 bases at V and 2 bases at J, with 16 bases between the two ends. The germline gives CDR1 DFQATT, CDR2 SNEGSKA (reference sequence). The CDR3 DNA follows: TGCAGTGCTCTCCGGGACATGATGACCTACGAGCAGTACTTC. Encoded protein: CSALRDMMTYEQYF.

The chain employs TRBV29-1 and TRBJ1-1, with 7 bases aligning to TRBD1. CDR3 length equals 13 residues. Germline assignment: CDR1 SQVTM and CDR2 ANQGSEA. Trimming removed 8 bases from V and 2 bases from J; junction bases left unmatched: 8. This chain's CDR3 is CSPGTEPNTEAFF. For the CDR3, the DNA is TGCAGCCCCGGGACAGAACCAAACACTGAAGCTTTCTTT.

With regard to this clonotype: Possible read error: a much larger clone is one base away. The rearrangement uses TRBV7-3 and TRBJ2-5; D might be TRBD1 (6 bases). Germline CDR1 and CDR2: SGHTA and FQGTGA. The CDR3 consists of 15 residues. Written as DNA, the CDR3 is TGTGCCAGCAGCCCATCGGGACACTTCCAAGAGACCCAGTGCTTC. Encoded protein: CASSPSGHFQETQCF.

This clonotype was observed many times. The rearrangement uses TRBV2 and TRBJ1-2; 7 nucleotides match TRBD1. Germline trimming cut 4 bases from V and 7 bases from J; bases unmatched to any gene: 6. This CDR3 is 13 amino acids long. Germline V gene data show CDR1 as SNHLY and CDR2 as FYNNEI. The CDR3 reads CASSGQGVAGYTF. CDR3 nucleotide sequence: TGTGCCAGCAGTGGCCAGGGGGTGGCTGGCTACACCTTC.

The chain couples TRBV7-9 to TRBJ2-1; the match to TRBD1 covers 8 bases. The CDR3 is 15 amino acids. Germline loops: CDR1 SEHNR, CDR2 FQNEAQ (reference sequence). V was clipped by 2 bases and J by 2 bases; unmatched bases: 2. CDR3 bases: TGTGCCAGCAGCTTACAGGGGGCTACCTACAATGAGCAGTTCTTC. It encodes CASSLQGATYNEQFF.

The V gene is TRBV28, the J gene TRBJ2-1; D uncertain. Trimming removed 5 bases at V and 4 bases at J, with 15 bases between. This CDR3 is built from 15 residues. Germline V gene lookup returns CDR1 MDHEN and CDR2 SYDVKM. CDR3 nucleotide sequence: TGTGCCAGCAGTCCGACTGGCGGAGTATACAATGAGCAGTTCTTC. This sequence encodes CASSPTGGVYNEQFF.

This clonotype was counted a single time. The rearrangement links TRBV27 to TRBJ2-1; no definite D call. CDR1 MNHEY and CDR2 SMNVEV come from the germline V gene (reference sequence). V was shortened by 3 bases and J by 8 bases, with 11 bases between the two germline ends. CDR3 length: 13 residues. As DNA, the CDR3 is TGTGCCAGCAGTTTCCAAAGAGGCCATGAGCAGTTCTTC. Translated, it gives CASSFQRGHEQFF.

The chain joins TRBV5-4 to TRBJ1-2; D is unclear. CDR1 and CDR2 from the germline V gene are SGHNT and YYREEE (reference sequence). Trimming stripped 2 bases from V and 2 bases from J, with 13 bases between. This CDR3 has 15 amino acids. The CDR3 spells CASSLQRFLNYGYTF. The CDR3 DNA is TGTGCCAGCAGCTTACAGAGATTTCTCAACTATGGCTACACCTTC.

The V and J genes are TRBV7-9 and TRBJ2-2, with D uncertain. CDR3 size: 15 residues. Germline V gene data show CDR1 as SEHNR and CDR2 as FQNEAQ (reference sequence). Trimming shortened V by 0 bases and J by 2 bases, and 7 bases separated the two germline ends. CDR3: CASSLATPNTGELFF. The DNA of the CDR3 is TGTGCCAGCAGCTTAGCGACTCCCAACACCGGGGAGCTGTTTTTT.

Details on this clonotype: A far more abundant clone sits one base away, making this likely a read error. The chain is built from TRBV2 and TRBJ1-1; no reliable D call. The CDR3 length is 12 residues. Per the germline V gene, CDR1 is SNHLY and CDR2 is FYNNEI. CDR3 sequence (DNA): TGTGCCAGCAGCCCCGACATCACTGAAGTTTTCTTT. It is translated as CASSPDITEVFF.

This clonotype was detected many times. The genes are TRBV9 and TRBJ1-2; perhaps TRBD1 as D (6 bases). V was trimmed by 4 bases and J by 6 bases, leaving 16 bases between them. This CDR3 is 14 amino acids long. Germline V gives CDR1 SGDLS, CDR2 YYNGEE. Written as DNA, the CDR3 is TGTGCCAGCAGCCCCCAGGCAGGGGCGGATGGCTACACCTTC. Protein product: CASSPQAGADGYTF.

The rearrangement uses TRBV11-2 and TRBJ2-3; no definite D call. This CDR3 region has 15 residues. V was shortened by 1 base and J by 2 bases, with 10 bases between the two germline ends. Germline loops: CDR1 SGHAT, CDR2 FQNNGV. The CDR3 sequence is CASSLAATITDTQYF. CDR3 DNA sequence: TGTGCCAGCAGCTTAGCCGCTACTATCACAGATACGCAGTATTTT.

The chain has TRBV7-8 and TRBJ2-2, with 13 bases lining up with TRBD2. V was clipped by 4 bases and J by 1 base; unmatched bases: 6. This CDR3 contains 18 residues. Per germline, CDR1 SGHVS and CDR2 FQNEAQ. CDR3 in amino acids: CASSSIRLAGGNTGELFF. CDR3 nucleotides: TGTGCCAGCAGCTCGATCAGACTAGCGGGAGGGAACACCGGGGAGCTGTTTTTT.

V and J are TRBV19 and TRBJ2-3; TRBD2 aligns across 7 bases. J lost 0 bases, V lost 5 bases, and 5 bases had no gene match. Germline assignment: CDR1 LNHDA and CDR2 SQIVND (reference sequence). There are 15 residues in the CDR3. The CDR3 loop reads CASSVGGVSTDTQYF. DNA for the CDR3: TGTGCCAGTAGTGTTGGGGGGGTGAGCACAGATACGCAGTATTTT.

This clonotype occurred many times. The chain couples TRBV29-1 to TRBJ1-1; D ambiguous. The germline gives CDR1 SQVTM, CDR2 ANQGSEA. The V gene lost 6 bases and the J gene lost 4 bases, with 15 bases spanning the gap. The length of the CDR3 is 13 residues. The CDR3 reads CSVVKPRGTEAFF. In nucleotides, the CDR3 is TGCAGCGTGGTAAAGCCCCGGGGCACTGAAGCTTTCTTT. Full variable domain (outside the CDR3, taken from reference TRBV29-1 and TRBJ1-1): SAVISQKPSRDICQRGTSLTIQCQVDSQVTMMFWYRQQPGQSLTLIATANQGSEATYESGFVIDKFPISRPNLTFSTLTVSNMSPEDSSIYLCSVVKPRGTEAFFGQGTRLTVV.

The chain employs TRBV11-2 and TRBJ1-2, with D unclear. V shed 3 bases and J shed 11 bases, with 16 bases lying between them. Germline lookup yields CDR1 SGHAT and CDR2 FQNNGV. The CDR3 runs 13 residues. CDR3 amino acids: CASSFIDRGFYTF. CDR3 sequence (DNA): TGTGCCAGCAGCTTTATTGACCGAGGGTTTTACACCTTC.

There are many counts of this clonotype. The chain joins TRBV7-2 to TRBJ2-7; D is unclear. The ends were cut back, 0 bases at V and 1 base at J, with 7 bases in the middle. Per germline, CDR1 SGHTA and CDR2 FQGNSA. The length of the CDR3 is 14 residues. In nucleotides, the CDR3 is TGTGCCAGCAGCTTAGCCGCGCGGTCCTACGAGCAGTACTTC. This codes for CASSLAARSYEQYF.

This clonotype was picked up a small number of times. This rearrangement joins TRBV12-3 or TRBV12-4 to TRBJ2-2; D may match TRBD1 or TRBD2 (5 bases each). CDR3 length: 14 amino acids. Trimming shortened V by 1 base and J by 6 bases, and 9 bases separated the two germline ends. In DNA, the CDR3 is TGTGCCAGCAGTTTAGGGGACCGGGCCGGGGAGCTGTTTTTT. Translated: CASSLGDRAGELFF.